This T cell receptor (beta chain) was sequenced for a study of blood T cell repertoires in COVID-19 (dated by TCRdb to 2020 to 2021). Turning to the overall study: The collaborator samples originated in the United States, Italy and Spain and spanned the acute and convalescent phases of COVID-19. Where available, HLA class I and class II types were obtained from metadata supplied by the sample provider rather than from assay-based typing. A de-identified subject ID, COVID-19 status, age in years and sex were almost always included in the sample metadata. The repertoires were made available in a free public database intended to serve as a resource for research on the immune response to SARS-CoV-2. The samples were drawn from the first 160 participants of the ongoing ImmuneRACE study and from over a thousand subjects provided by 6 global collaborators. Subjects who had been exposed to COVID-19, were actively infected with it, or had recovered from it provided the deeply sampled blood TCRbeta repertoires that made up the dataset. The prospective study material was composed of cDNA or gDNA derived from T cells, B-cell-depleted T cells, or PBMCs. Summary of the overall study and its limitations: The quantity of clinical and demographic metadata differed by source and by participant and was supplied without curation.

Of note for this clone: Its antigen target is currently unknown. Per-base qualities were not stored, and no clone one base away is much larger.

TCRbeta CDR3 regions were amplified from genomic DNA by means of the immunoSEQ Assay, a bias-controlled multiplex PCR. The original methods were these. Nucleated cell counts per sample were estimated from amplification of reference gene primers within the assay. Sequence reads were collapsed and filtered to measure the absolute abundance of every unique TCRbeta CDR3 rearrangement. Productive Simpson clonality was computed per sample as the square root of Simpson's diversity index over productive rearrangements. TCRdb mirrors the immuneACCESS table, restricted to in-frame sequences. Some clones are absent from its copies; in checked studies, under half trace to an unresolved V gene, and the reason for the others is unknown. The D gene and trimming were derived from the DNA, and the V and J assignments and clone size from that table. Here the sample has approximately 180,000 clones; approximately 82% occur a single time. Around a sixth of the sample comes from the top ten.

Sequences SGDLS (CDR1) and YYNGEE (CDR2) are obtained from the germline V gene. The CDR3 holds 16 amino acids from the cysteine to the phenylalanine. Only the CDR3 region is kept as DNA, spanning 48 bases read in frame from base 1. V is cut by 0 bases and J by 0 bases, and the space between the germline ends is 10 bases. Participants in the prospective study were enrolled through a virtual design, were aged roughly 18 to 100 years, and lived in fewer than 30 United States geographic areas. In the prospective study, participants were assigned to cohorts based on the clinical history participants reported in a screening survey and a study questionnaire. ImmuneRACE Cohort 3 recovered participants were defined by two consecutive negative NP/OP PCR tests, healthcare professional clearance, or symptom resolution. Each participant in the prospective study had whole blood, serum and a nasopharyngeal or oropharyngeal swab collected by mobile phlebotomists. Participants in the prospective study had the option to provide additional blood draws and questionnaires over a roughly two-month period. Blood samples from the prospective study were shipped frozen or at room temperature prior to DNA extraction.

The sequencing sample was made of PBMCs or T cells enriched from blood (not recorded which). The V and J genes are TRBV9 and TRBJ2-1; TRBD2 is a weak D gene call, 5 bases matching. The source of this sequence is a woman between 45 and 60 years old who had recovered from COVID-19. DNA sequence: TGTGCCAGCAGCGTAGGCTCCGGGATCTCCTACAATGAGCAGTTCTTC. The encoded protein is CASSVGSGISYNEQFF.